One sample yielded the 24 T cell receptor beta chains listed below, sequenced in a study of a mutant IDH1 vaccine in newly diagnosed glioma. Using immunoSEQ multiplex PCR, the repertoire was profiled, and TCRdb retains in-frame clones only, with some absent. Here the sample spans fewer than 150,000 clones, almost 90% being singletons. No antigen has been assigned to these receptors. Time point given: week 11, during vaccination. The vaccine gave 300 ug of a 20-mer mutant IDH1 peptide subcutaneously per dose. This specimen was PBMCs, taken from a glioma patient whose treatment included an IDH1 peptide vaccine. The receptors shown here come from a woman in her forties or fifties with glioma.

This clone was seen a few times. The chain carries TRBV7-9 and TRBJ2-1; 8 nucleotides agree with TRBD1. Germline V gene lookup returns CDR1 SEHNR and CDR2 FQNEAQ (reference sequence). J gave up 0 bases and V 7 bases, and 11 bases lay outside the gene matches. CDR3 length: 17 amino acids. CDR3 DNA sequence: TGTGCCAGCACCGATGGACAGGGATTGACCTCCTACAATGAGCAGTTCTTC. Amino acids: CASTDGQGLTSYNEQFF. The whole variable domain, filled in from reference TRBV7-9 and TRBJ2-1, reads DTGVSQNPRHKITKRGQNVTFRCDPISEHNRLYWYRQTLGQGPEFLTYFQNEAQLEKSRLLSDRFSAERPKGSFSTLEIQRTEQGDSAMYLCASTDGQGLTSYNEQFFGPGTRLTVL.

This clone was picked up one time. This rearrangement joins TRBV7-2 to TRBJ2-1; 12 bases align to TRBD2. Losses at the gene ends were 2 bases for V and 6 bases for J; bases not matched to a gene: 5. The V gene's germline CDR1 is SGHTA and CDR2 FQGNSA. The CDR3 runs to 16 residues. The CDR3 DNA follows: TGTGCCAGCAGCTTACCTCTAGCGGGAGGGAGCAATGAGCAGTTCTTC. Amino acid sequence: CASSLPLAGGSNEQFF.

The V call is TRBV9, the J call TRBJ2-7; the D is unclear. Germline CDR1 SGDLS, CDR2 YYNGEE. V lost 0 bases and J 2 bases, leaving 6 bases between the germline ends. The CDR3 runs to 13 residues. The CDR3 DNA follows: TGTGCCAGCAGCGTAGGGCTAACCTACGAGCAGTACTTC. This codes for CASSVGLTYEQYF.

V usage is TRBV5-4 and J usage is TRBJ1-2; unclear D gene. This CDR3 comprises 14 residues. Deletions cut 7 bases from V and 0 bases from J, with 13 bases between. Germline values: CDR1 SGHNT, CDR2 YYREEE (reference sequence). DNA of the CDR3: TGTGCCAGCGTCCTGGCGGGGTCTAACTATGGCTACACCTTC. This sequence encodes CASVLAGSNYGYTF.

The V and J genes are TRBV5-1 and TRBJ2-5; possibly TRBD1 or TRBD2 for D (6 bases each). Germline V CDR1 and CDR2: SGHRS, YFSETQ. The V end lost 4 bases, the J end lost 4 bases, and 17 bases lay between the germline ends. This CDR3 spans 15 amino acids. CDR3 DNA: TGCGCCAGCAGCCCGGGGGCTGCGGGTGGAGAGACCCAGTACTTC. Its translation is CASSPGAAGGETQYF.

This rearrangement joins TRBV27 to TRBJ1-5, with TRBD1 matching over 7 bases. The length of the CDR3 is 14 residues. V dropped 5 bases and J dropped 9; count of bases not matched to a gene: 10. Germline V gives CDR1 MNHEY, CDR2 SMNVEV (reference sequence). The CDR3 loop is CASSQRQGPGPQHF. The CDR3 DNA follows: TGTGCCAGCAGTCAGCGACAGGGTCCCGGGCCCCAGCATTTT.

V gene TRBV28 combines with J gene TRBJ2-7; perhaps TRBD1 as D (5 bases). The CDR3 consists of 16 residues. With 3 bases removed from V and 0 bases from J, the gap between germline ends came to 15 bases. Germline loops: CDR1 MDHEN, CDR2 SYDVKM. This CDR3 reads CASSLTPGRASYEQYF. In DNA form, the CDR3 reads TGTGCCAGCAGTTTGACCCCCGGCAGGGCCTCCTACGAGCAGTACTTC.

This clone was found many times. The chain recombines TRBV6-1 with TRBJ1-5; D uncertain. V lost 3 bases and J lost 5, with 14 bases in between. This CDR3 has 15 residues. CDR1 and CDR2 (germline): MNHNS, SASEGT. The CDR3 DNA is TGTGCCAGCAGTGAGGGAAGTATTGACGATCAGCCCCAGCATTTT. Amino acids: CASSEGSIDDQPQHF.

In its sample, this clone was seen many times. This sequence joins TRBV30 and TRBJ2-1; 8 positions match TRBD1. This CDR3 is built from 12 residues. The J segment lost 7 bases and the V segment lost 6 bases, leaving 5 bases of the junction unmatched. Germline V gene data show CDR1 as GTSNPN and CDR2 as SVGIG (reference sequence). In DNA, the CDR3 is TGTGCCTGTGACAGGGGAGCAAATGAGCAGTTCTTC. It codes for CACDRGANEQFF.

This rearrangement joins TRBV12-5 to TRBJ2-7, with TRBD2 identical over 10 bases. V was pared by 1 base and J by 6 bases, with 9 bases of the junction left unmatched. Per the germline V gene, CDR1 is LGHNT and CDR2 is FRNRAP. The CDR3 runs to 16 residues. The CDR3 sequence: CASGLAWEAGGTEQYF. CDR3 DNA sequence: TGTGCTAGTGGTTTGGCCTGGGAAGCGGGAGGGACCGAGCAGTACTTC.

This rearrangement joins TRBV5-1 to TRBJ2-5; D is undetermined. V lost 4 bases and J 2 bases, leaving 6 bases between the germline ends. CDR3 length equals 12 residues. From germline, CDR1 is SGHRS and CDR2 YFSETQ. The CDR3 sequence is CASSGGQETQYF. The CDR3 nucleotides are TGCGCCAGCAGCGGTGGGCAAGAGACCCAGTACTTC.

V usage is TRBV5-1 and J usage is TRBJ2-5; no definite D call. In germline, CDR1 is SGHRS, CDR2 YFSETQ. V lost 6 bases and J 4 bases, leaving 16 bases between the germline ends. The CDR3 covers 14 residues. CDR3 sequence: CASKPPGFRETQYF. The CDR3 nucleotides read TGCGCCAGCAAACCCCCTGGCTTCCGAGAGACCCAGTACTTC.

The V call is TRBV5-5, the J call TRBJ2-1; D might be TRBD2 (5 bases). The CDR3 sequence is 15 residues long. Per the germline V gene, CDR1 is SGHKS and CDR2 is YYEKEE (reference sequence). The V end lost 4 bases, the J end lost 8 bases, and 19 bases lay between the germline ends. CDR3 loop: CASSQAAFTGDEQFF. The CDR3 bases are TGTGCCAGCAGCCAAGCGGCCTTTACCGGCGATGAGCAGTTCTTC.

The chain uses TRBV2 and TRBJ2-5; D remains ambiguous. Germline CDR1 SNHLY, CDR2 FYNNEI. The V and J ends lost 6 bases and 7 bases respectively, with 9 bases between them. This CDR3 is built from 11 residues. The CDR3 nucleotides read TGTGCCAGCAGGGGCTCGGGGACCCAGTACTTC. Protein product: CASRGSGTQYF.

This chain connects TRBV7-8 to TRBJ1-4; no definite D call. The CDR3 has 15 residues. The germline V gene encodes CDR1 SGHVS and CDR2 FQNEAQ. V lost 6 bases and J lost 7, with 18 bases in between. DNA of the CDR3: TGTGCCAGCAGACCCACACCCCAGAGAGGTGAAAAACTGTTTTTT. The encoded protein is CASRPTPQRGEKLFF.

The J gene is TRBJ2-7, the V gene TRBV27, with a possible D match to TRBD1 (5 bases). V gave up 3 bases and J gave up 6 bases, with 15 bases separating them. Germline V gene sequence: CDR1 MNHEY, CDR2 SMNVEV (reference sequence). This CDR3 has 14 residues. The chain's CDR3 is CASSFSWAQGEQYF. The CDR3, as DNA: TGTGCCAGCAGTTTTAGCTGGGCGCAGGGCGAGCAGTACTTC.

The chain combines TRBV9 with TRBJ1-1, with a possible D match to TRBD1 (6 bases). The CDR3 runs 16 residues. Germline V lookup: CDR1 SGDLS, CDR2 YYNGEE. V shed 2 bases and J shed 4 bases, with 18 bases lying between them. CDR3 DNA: TGTGCCAGCAGCGTGACCTTGGGACACCCAGGCACTGAAGCTTTCTTT. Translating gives CASSVTLGHPGTEAFF.

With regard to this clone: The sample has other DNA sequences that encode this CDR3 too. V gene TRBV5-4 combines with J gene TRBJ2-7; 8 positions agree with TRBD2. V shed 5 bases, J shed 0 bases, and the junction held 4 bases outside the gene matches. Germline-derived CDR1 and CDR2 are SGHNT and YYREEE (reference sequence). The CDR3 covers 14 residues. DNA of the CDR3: TGTGCCAGCAGTAGTCTAGCGGGCTCCTACGAGCAGTACTTC. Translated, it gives CASSSLAGSYEQYF.

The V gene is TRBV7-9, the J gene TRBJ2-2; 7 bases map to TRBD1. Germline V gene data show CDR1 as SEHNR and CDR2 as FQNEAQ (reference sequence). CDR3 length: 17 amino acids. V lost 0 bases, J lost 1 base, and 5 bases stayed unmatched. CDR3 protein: CASSLASGTENTGELFF. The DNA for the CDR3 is TGTGCCAGCAGCTTAGCGTCTGGGACAGAGAACACCGGGGAGCTGTTTTTT.

This CDR3 is CASSPGLSTDTQYF. In DNA, the CDR3 is TGTGCCAGCAGCCCCGGACTGTCCACAGATACGCAGTATTTT. The V and J genes are TRBV11-2 and TRBJ2-3, with D possibly matching TRBD2 (5 bases). V gave up 5 bases and J gave up 2 bases, with 11 bases separating them. CDR1 and CDR2 (germline): SGHAT, FQNNGV. The CDR3 loop spans 14 amino acids.

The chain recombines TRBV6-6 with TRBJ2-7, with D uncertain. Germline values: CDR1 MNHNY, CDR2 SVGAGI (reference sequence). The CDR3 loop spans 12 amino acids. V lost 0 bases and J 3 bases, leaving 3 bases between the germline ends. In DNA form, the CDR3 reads TGTGCCAGCAGTTACTCTAGCTACGAGCAGTACTTC. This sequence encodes CASSYSSYEQYF.

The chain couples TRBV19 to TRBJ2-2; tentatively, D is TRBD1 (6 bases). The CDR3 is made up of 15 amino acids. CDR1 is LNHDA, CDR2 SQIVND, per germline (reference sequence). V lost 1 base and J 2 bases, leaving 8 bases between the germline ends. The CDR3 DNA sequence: TGTGCCAGTAGTATAGGGACAGTCAACACCGGGGAGCTGTTTTTT. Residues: CASSIGTVNTGELFF.

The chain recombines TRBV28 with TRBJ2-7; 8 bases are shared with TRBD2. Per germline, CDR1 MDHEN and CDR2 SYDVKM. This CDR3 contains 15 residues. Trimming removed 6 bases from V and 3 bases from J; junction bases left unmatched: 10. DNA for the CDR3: TGTGCCAGCAGCCTCGGGGGACTAGTGATCTACGAGCAGTACTTC. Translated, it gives CASSLGGLVIYEQYF.

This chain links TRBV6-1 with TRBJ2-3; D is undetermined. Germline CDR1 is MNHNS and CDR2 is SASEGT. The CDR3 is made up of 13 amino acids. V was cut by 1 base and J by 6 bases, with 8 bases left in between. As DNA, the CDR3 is TGTGCCAGCAGTGAAGGGTCCGACGATACGCAGTATTTT. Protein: CASSEGSDDTQYF.